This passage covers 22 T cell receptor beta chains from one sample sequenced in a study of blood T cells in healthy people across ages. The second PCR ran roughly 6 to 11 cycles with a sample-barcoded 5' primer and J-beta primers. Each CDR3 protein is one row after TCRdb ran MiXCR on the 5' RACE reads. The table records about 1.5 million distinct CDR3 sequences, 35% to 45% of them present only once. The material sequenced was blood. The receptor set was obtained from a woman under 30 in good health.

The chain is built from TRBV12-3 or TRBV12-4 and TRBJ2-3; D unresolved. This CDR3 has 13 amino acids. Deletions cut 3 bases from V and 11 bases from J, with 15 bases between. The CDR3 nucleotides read TGTGCCAGCAGTTTCCGGCAGGCAGAAGGGCAGTATTTT. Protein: CASSFRQAEGQYF.

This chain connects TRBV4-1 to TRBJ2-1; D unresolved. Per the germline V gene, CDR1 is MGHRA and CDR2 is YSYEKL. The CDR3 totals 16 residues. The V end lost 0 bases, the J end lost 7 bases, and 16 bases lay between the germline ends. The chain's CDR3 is CASSQDQGGPENEQFF. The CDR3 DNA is TGCGCCAGCAGCCAAGATCAAGGCGGCCCCGAGAATGAGCAGTTCTTC.

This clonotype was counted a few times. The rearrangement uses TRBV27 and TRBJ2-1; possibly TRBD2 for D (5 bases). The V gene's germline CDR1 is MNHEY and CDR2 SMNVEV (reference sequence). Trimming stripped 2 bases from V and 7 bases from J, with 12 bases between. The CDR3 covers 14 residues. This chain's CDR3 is CASSLGTRGNEQFF. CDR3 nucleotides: TGTGCCAGCAGTTTAGGAACTAGAGGTAATGAGCAGTTCTTC.

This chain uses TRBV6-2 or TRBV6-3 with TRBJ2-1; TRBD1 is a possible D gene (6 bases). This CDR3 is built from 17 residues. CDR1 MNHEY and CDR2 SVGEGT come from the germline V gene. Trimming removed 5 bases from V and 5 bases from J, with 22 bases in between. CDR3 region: CASSPFVGGVGHNEQFF. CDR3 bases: TGTGCCAGCAGTCCATTCGTAGGGGGAGTGGGCCACAATGAGCAGTTCTTC.

The CDR3 protein is CSASPTGTLAKNIQYF. For the CDR3, the DNA is TGCAGTGCTAGTCCCACAGGGACACTAGCCAAAAACATTCAGTACTTC. The chain employs TRBV20-1 and TRBJ2-4; D is perhaps TRBD1 (6 bases). The CDR3 is made up of 16 amino acids. From germline, CDR1 is DFQATT and CDR2 SNEGSKA (reference sequence). Trimming took off 3 bases at V and 0 bases at J, with 15 bases between the two ends.

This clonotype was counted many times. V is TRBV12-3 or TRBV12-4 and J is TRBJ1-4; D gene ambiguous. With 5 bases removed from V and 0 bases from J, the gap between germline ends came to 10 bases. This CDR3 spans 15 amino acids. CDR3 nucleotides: TGTGCCAGCAGTATACGCCGAGCAACTAATGAAAAACTGTTTTTT. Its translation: CASSIRRATNEKLFF.

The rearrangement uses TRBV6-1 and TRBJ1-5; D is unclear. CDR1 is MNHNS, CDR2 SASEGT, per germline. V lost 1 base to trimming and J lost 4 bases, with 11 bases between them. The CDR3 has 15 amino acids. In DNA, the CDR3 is TGTGCCAGCAGTGAAGATAGTTTTGGGAATCAGCCCCAGCATTTT. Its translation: CASSEDSFGNQPQHF.

The CDR3 nucleotides are TGTGCCAGCAGCTTACCGCGCAGGGGGAGCACAGATACGCAGTATTTT. Amino acids: CASSLPRRGSTDTQYF. The V gene is TRBV7-9, the J gene TRBJ2-3; 7 bases line up with TRBD1. Germline V lookup: CDR1 SEHNR, CDR2 FQNEAQ (reference sequence). This CDR3 has 16 amino acids. The V gene end was trimmed by 2 bases and the J gene end by 0 bases; junction bases not matched to a gene: 5. The full variable domain, completed using reference TRBV7-9 and TRBJ2-3, is DTGVSQNPRHKITKRGQNVTFRCDPISEHNRLYWYRQTLGQGPEFLTYFQNEAQLEKSRLLSDRFSAERPKGSFSTLEIQRTEQGDSAMYLCASSLPRRGSTDTQYFGPGTRLTVL.

The CDR3 bases are TGTGCCAGCAGCAAATGGACAGTTCAAGAGACCCAGTACTTC. It translates to CASSKWTVQETQYF. V usage is TRBV7-2 and J usage is TRBJ2-5; a weak D match, TRBD1 (6 bases). CDR3 size: 14 residues. From germline, CDR1 is SGHTA and CDR2 FQGNSA. The V end was cut by 5 bases, the J end by 2 bases, with 12 bases between. Full variable domain (missing parts from reference TRBV7-2 and TRBJ2-5): GAGVSQSPSNKVTEKGKDVELRCDPISGHTALYWYRQSLGQGLEFLIYFQGNSAPDKSGLPSDRFSAERTGGSVSTLTIQRTQQEDSAVYLCASSKWTVQETQYFGPGTRLLVL.

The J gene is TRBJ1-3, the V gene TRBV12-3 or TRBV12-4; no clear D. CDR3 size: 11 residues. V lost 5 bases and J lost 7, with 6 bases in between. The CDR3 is CASSHTNTIYF. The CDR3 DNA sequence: TGTGCCAGCAGTCACACGAACACCATATATTTT.

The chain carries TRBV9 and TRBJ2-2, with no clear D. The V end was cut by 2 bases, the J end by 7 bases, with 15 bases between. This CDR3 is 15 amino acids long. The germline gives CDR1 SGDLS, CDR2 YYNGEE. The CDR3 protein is CASSVGRIASGELFF. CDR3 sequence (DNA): TGTGCCAGCAGCGTCGGACGCATCGCCAGCGGGGAGCTGTTTTTT.

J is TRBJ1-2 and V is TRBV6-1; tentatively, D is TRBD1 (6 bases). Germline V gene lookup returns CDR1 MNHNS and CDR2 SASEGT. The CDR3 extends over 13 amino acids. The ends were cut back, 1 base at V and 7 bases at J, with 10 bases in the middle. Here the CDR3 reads CASSEVAGAGYTF. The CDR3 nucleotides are TGTGCCAGCAGTGAAGTTGCAGGGGCTGGCTACACCTTC.

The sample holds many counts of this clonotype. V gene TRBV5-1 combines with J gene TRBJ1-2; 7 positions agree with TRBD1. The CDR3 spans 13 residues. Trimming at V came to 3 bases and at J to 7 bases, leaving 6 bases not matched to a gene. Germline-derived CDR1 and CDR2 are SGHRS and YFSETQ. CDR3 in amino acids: CASSSRQGPGYTF. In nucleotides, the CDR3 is TGCGCCAGCAGCTCAAGACAGGGCCCTGGCTACACCTTC.

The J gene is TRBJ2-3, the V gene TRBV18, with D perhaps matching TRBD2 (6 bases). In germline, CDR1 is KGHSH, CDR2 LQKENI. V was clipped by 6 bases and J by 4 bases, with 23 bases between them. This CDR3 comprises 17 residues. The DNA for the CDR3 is TGTGCCAGCTCCACTGCAGCCGGGACTTTCCTGGCAGATACGCAGTATTTT. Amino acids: CASSTAAGTFLADTQYF. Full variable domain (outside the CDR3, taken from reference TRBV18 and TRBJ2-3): NAGVMQNPRHLVRRRGQEARLRCSPMKGHSHVYWYRQLPEEGLKFMVYLQKENIIDESGMPKERFSAEFPKEGPSILRIQQVVRGDSAAYFCASSTAAGTFLADTQYFGPGTRLTVL.

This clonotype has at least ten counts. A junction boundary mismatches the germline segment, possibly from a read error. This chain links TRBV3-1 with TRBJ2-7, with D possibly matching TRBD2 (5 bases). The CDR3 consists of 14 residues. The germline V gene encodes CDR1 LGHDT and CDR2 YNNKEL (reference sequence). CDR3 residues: CASSQEPGSYEQYF. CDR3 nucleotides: TGCGCCAGCAGCCAAGAACCGGGGTCTTACGAGCAGTACTTC.

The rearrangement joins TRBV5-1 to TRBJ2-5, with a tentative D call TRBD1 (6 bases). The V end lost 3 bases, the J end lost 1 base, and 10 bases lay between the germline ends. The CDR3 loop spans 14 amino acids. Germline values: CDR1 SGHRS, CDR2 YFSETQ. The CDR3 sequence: CASSSTGPQETQYF. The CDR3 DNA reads TGCGCCAGCAGCTCCACAGGGCCCCAAGAGACCCAGTACTTC.

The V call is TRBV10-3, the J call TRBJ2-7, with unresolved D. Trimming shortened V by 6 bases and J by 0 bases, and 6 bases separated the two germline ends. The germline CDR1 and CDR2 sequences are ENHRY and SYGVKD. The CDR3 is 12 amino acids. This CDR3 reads CAISYNSYEQYF. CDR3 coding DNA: TGTGCCATCAGCTATAACTCCTACGAGCAGTACTTC.

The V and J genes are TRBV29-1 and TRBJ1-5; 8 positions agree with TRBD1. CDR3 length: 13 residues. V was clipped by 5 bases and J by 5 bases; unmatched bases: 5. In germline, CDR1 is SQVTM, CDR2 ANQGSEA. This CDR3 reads CSVSGTGDQPQHF. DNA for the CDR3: TGCAGCGTTTCTGGGACAGGAGATCAGCCCCAGCATTTT.

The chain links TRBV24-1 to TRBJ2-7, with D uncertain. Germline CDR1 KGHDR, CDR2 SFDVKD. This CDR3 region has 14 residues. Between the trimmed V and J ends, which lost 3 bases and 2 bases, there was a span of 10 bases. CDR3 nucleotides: TGTGCCACCAGTGATCCCGGACCGCCCTACGAGCAGTACTTC. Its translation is CATSDPGPPYEQYF.

This chain's CDR3 is CASSVSDRDYGYTF. The CDR3 region has the DNA TGTGCCAGCAGTGTAAGCGACAGAGACTATGGCTACACCTTC. This chain joins TRBV27 and TRBJ1-2; perhaps TRBD1 as D (5 bases). CDR3 length equals 14 residues. V was trimmed by 5 bases and J by 3 bases, leaving 13 bases between them. The germline CDR1 and CDR2 sequences are MNHEY and SMNVEV (reference sequence).

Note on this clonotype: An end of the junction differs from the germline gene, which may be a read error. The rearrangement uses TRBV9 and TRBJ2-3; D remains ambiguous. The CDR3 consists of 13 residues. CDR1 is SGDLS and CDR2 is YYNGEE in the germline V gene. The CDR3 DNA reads TGTGCCAGCAGCGTAGCCGGCACAGATACGCGGTATTTT. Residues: CASSVAGTDTRYF.

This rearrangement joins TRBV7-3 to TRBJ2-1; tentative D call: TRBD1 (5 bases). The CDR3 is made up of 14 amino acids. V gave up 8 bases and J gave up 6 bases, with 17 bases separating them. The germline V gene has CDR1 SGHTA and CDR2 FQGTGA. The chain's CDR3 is CASGQGLIPNEQFF. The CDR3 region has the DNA TGTGCCAGCGGTCAGGGTCTGATTCCCAATGAGCAGTTCTTC.